Below, 16 T cell receptor beta chains from the same sample are listed, as sequenced in a study of blood T cell repertoires in COVID-19 (dated by TCRdb to the early 2020s). Library prep was done by the immunoSEQ multiplex PCR assay. Imported from immuneACCESS, the table was reduced by TCRdb to in-frame sequences with V and J called. These copies leave out some clones; in studies compared against another copy, an unresolved V gene accounts for under half, and the cause of the remainder is not known. This sample comprises 150,000 to 190,000 clones, 84% of them detected only once. The ten most abundant clones make up around 7.1% of the sample. Sequences were obtained from PBMCs or T cells enriched from blood (not recorded which). These receptors were collected from a man aged 50 to 59 who had recovered from COVID-19.

In nucleotides, the CDR3 is TGTGCCATCAGTGAGCGGGGTGGTAGCGGGGGGGCCGGTGAGCAGTTCTTC. Translation gives CAISERGGSGGAGEQFF. The chain recombines TRBV10-3 with TRBJ2-1; 11 bases are shared with TRBD2. Germline values: CDR1 ENHRY, CDR2 SYGVKD. CDR3 size: 17 residues. J gave up 9 bases and V 2 bases, and 12 bases lay outside the gene matches.

About this clone: Other DNA sequences in this sample translate to the same CDR3. CDR3 coding DNA: TGTGCCAGCAGCCAAGCGCGGGGGGAGCAGTACTTC. The encoded protein is CASSQARGEQYF. The V call is TRBV3-1 (or the pseudogene TRBV3-2), the J call TRBJ2-7; TRBD2 aligns across 7 bases. Germline loops: CDR1 LGHDT, CDR2 YNNKEL (reference sequence). This CDR3 spans 12 amino acids. The trim removed 1 base at V and 7 bases at J, leaving 1 base unmatched.

J is TRBJ1-2 and V is TRBV7-9; possible D gene TRBD1, 6 bases. The germline V gene has CDR1 SEHNR and CDR2 FQNEAQ (reference sequence). The CDR3 length is 15 residues. The V and J ends lost 5 bases and 7 bases respectively, with 20 bases between them. The CDR3 nucleotides read TGTGCCAGCAGCCCTACACTAGACAGGACTAGTGGCTACACCTTC. Translating gives CASSPTLDRTSGYTF.

V and J are TRBV4-1 and TRBJ1-6; TRBD1 aligns across 7 bases. This CDR3 region has 15 residues. Losses at the gene ends were 0 bases for V and 8 bases for J; bases not matched to a gene: 4. Germline V gene data show CDR1 as MGHRA and CDR2 as YSYEKL. CDR3 region: CASSQEVQGYSPLHF. In nucleotides, the CDR3 is TGCGCCAGCAGCCAAGAAGTACAGGGGTATTCACCCCTCCACTTT.

This chain uses TRBV5-1 with TRBJ2-7; D not resolved. Germline loops: CDR1 SGHRS, CDR2 YFSETQ. Trimming cost V 0 bases and J 1 base, with 11 bases left between them. There are 15 residues in the CDR3. The CDR3, as DNA: TGCGCCAGCAGCTTGGCTGGGCTTCTGTCCTACGAGCAGTACTTC. Its protein product is CASSLAGLLSYEQYF.

In the case of this clone: Just one base apart from a much larger clone, this may be a read error. This chain connects TRBV5-1 to TRBJ1-6; 8 nucleotides line up with TRBD1. Germline assignment: CDR1 SGHRS and CDR2 YFSETQ. The junction had 0 bases not matched to a gene; V was cut back by 0 bases and J by 7 bases. The length of the CDR3 is 14 residues. The CDR3 spells CASSLGTGNSPLHF. CDR3 coding DNA: TGCGCCAGCAGCTTGGGGACAGGGAATTCACCCCTCCACTTT.

The rearrangement joins TRBV7-6 to TRBJ2-2; D is perhaps TRBD2 (6 bases). Trimming left V 6 bases short and J 1 base short, with 18 bases between. CDR1 and CDR2 from the germline V gene are SGHVS and FNYEAQ. The CDR3 runs 17 residues. CDR3 sequence reads: CASSSTTGTWNTGELFF. In DNA, the CDR3 is TGTGCCAGCAGTTCCACAACCGGGACTTGGAACACCGGGGAGCTGTTTTTT.

This clone was seen a few times. The CDR3 region is CASSMIGRDGYTF. The CDR3 DNA follows: TGTGCCAGTAGTATGATCGGGAGGGATGGCTACACCTTC. The chain combines TRBV19 with TRBJ1-2; no clear D. The CDR3 runs 13 residues. Trimming shortened V by 3 bases and J by 6 bases, and 11 bases separated the two germline ends. CDR1 and CDR2 from the germline V gene are LNHDA and SQIVND (reference sequence).

This clone was detected only once. The chain is built from TRBV19 and TRBJ2-7, with D perhaps TRBD2 (5 bases). Germline V gene data show CDR1 as LNHDA and CDR2 as SQIVND (reference sequence). The CDR3 length is 13 residues. Trimming shortened V by 3 bases and J by 2 bases, and 8 bases separated the two germline ends. The CDR3 sequence: CASSIGLAYEQYF. The DNA for the CDR3 is TGTGCCAGTAGTATTGGACTCGCCTACGAGCAGTACTTC.

This chain joins TRBV19 and TRBJ1-6; tentative D call: TRBD1 (6 bases). Germline-derived CDR1 and CDR2 are LNHDA and SQIVND (reference sequence). The CDR3 runs to 15 residues. V was trimmed by 8 bases and J by 5 bases, leaving 16 bases between them. CDR3 protein: CASRVQGHDNSPLHF. For the CDR3, the DNA is TGTGCCAGTCGGGTACAGGGACACGATAATTCACCCCTCCACTTT.

V and J are TRBV23-1 and TRBJ1-3, with D unresolved. TRBV23-1 is sorted into the ORF group, with uncertain function. The V and J ends lost 0 bases and 11 bases respectively, with 20 bases between them. The CDR3 extends over 16 amino acids. CDR3 nucleotides: TGCGCCAGCAGTCAATCTTGGCAGAGATACCATAGCGCCATATATTTT. This sequence encodes CASSQSWQRYHSAIYF.

The CDR3 DNA sequence: TGTGCCAGCAGCCCCATCCCCTCCGCGGGGAGCGAGCAGTACTTC. As protein: CASSPIPSAGSEQYF. This chain joins TRBV2 and TRBJ2-7; weak D call: TRBD2 (6 bases). This CDR3 has 15 residues. With 6 bases removed from V and 6 bases from J, the gap between germline ends came to 21 bases. Germline V gene data show CDR1 as SNHLY and CDR2 as FYNNEI.

Note on this clone: Other nucleotide sequences from this sample produce the same CDR3. The chain couples TRBV18 to TRBJ2-7; 11 bases agree with TRBD1. Looked up from germline, CDR1 is KGHSH and CDR2 is LQKENI. The J segment lost 4 bases and the V segment lost 3 bases, leaving 2 bases of the junction unmatched. The CDR3 spans 14 residues. The CDR3 reads CASSPGQGAYEQYF. DNA for the CDR3: TGTGCCAGCTCACCCGGACAGGGGGCGTACGAGCAGTACTTC.

The V call is TRBV18, the J call TRBJ2-5, with unresolved D. The V end was cut by 6 bases, the J end by 3 bases, with 11 bases between. The length of the CDR3 is 13 residues. Germline-derived CDR1 and CDR2 are KGHSH and LQKENI. This CDR3 reads CASSPPLEETQYF. The CDR3 DNA sequence: TGTGCCAGCTCGCCGCCCCTAGAAGAGACCCAGTACTTC.

This clone was picked up one time. This chain links TRBV5-1 with TRBJ1-6, with D possibly matching TRBD1 (5 bases). The V end was cut by 0 bases, the J end by 2 bases, with 6 bases between. The length of the CDR3 is 15 residues. Germline lookup yields CDR1 SGHRS and CDR2 YFSETQ. CDR3 bases: TGCGCCAGCAGCTTGGAGGGGCCCTATAATTCACCCCTCCACTTT. Translation: CASSLEGPYNSPLHF.

CDR3 DNA sequence: TGTGCCTGGAGTGTAGCAGACAGCTACGAGCAGTACTTC. Protein sequence: CAWSVADSYEQYF. This chain connects TRBV30 to TRBJ2-7; D is possibly TRBD1 (5 bases). Trimming pared 0 bases from V and 3 bases from J, leaving 9 bases between. The CDR3 length is 13 residues. Germline V gives CDR1 GTSNPN, CDR2 SVGIG (reference sequence). Using reference TRBV30 and TRBJ2-7 for the parts outside the CDR3, the full variable domain is SQTIHQWPATLVQPVGSPLSLECTVEGTSNPNLYWYRQAAGRGLQLLFYSVGIGQISSEVPQNLSASRPQDRQFILSSKKLLLSDSGFYLCAWSVADSYEQYFGPGTRLTVT.